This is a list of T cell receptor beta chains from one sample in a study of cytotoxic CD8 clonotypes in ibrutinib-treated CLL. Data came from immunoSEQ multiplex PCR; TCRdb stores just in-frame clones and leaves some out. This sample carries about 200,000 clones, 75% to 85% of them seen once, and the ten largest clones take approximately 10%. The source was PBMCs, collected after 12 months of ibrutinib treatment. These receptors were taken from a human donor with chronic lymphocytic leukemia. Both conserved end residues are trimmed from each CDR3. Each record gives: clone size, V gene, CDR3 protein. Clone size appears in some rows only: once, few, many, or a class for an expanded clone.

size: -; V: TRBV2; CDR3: ASSGRDRGEKLF
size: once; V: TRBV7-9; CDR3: ASSLYGRGTKSSNYEQY
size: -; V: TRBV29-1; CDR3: SAGQAEFGYT
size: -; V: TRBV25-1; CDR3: ASSEYGPSRSGYT
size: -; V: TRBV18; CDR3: ASSSGYYEQY
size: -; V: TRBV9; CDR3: ASSKQGGYGYT
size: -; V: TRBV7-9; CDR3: ASSYTRGNEKLF
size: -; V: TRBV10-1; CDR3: ASRGSGQETQY
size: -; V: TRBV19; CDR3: ASSNFLDGANVLT
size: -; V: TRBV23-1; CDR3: ASSQCPRTGDSYGYT
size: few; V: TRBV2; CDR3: ASSSRYEQY
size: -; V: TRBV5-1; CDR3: ASEGSPSGITSTDTQY
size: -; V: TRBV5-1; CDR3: ASSLVPALSTEAF
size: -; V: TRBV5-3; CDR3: ARSSSTGGAKGSGGNQPQH
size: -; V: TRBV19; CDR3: ASRKTTSSYEQY
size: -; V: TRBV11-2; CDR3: ASSSYPRGGRGEKLF
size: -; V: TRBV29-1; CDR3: SVAWRVEQF
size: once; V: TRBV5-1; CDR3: ASSAGLAKNIQY
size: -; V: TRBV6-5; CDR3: ASRGSGDTQY
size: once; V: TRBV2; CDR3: ASSEEGLAGGPHEQY
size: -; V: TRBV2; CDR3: ASKRTSGGETQY
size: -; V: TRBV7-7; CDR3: ASSLGQGPSYEQY
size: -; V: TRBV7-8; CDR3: ASSSRTSETQY
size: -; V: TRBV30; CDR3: AWSVASGGSDTQY
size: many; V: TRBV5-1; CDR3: ASSSGQGQETQY
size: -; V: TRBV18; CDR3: ASSPRTGSLPQH
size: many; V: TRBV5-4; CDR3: ASSLGGQGSAGELF
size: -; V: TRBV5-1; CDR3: ASAYQSGANVLT
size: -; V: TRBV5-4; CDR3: ASSLGRTGGWDEQF
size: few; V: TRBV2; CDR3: ASSELPNTEAF
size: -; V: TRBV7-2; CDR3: ASSASRTVIDSYNSPLH
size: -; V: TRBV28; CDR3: ASSPPRPGNEQF
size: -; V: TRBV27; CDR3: ASSLVGRAQYEQF
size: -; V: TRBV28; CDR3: ASRSNQPQH
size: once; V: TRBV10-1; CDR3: AWMRTGSYEQY
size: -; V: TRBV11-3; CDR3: ASSLGPLRKIYEQY
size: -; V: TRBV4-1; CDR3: ASSQVPEGEAY
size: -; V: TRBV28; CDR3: ASKAGGPGTDTQY
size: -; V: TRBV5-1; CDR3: ASSLGLNTEAF
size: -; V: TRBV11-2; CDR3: ASSLVQGAPPGTEAF
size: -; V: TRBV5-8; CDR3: ASSLYRGHYEQY
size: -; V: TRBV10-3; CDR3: ARRQGRGNGYT
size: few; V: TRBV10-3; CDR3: AISLDRGSGLEQY
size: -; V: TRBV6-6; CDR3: ASSYGGQDEKLF
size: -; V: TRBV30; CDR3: AWDRGGGSGYNEQF
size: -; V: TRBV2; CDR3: ASTGGRDGEKLF
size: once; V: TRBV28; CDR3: ASSPNYEQY
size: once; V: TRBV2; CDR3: ACRGTSGTQETQY
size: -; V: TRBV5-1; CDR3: ASSFEQGLTYEQY
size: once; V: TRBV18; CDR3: ASSLEPGQVNYGYT
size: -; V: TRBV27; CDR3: ASSGGGSSGANVLT
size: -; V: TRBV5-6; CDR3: ASSLRARGFYNEQF
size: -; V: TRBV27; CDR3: ASSLRGTNTEAF
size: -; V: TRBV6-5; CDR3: ASSHGGGGYEQY